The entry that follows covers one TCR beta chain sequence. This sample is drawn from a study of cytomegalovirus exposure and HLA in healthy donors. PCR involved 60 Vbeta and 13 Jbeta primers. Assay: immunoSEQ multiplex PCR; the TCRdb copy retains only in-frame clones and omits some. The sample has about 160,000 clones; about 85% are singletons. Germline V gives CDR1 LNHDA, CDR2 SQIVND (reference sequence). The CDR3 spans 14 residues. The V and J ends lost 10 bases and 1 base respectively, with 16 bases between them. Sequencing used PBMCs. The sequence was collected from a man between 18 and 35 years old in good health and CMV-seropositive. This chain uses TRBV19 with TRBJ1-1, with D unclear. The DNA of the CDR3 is TGTGCCACCCTCGGTTCCCTTAGGAACACTGAAGCTTTCTTT. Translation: CATLGSLRNTEAFF.